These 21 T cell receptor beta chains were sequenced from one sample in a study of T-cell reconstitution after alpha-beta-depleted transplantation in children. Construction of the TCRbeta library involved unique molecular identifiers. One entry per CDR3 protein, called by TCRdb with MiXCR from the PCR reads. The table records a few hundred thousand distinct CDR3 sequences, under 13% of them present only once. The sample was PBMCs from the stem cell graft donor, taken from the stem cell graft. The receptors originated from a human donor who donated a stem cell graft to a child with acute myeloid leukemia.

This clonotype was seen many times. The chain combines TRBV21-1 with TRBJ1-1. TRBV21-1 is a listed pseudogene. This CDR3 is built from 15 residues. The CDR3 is CASSSIPLGDTEAFF. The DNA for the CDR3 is TGTGCCAGCAGCAGCATTCCTCTTGGGGACACTGAAGCTTTCTTT.

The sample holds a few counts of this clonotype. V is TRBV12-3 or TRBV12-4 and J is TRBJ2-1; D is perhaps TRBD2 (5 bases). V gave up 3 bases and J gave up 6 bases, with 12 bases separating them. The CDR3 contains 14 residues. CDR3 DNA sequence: TGTGCCAGCAGTTTGGCCCCGAGGGCCAATGAGCAGTTCTTC. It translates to CASSLAPRANEQFF.

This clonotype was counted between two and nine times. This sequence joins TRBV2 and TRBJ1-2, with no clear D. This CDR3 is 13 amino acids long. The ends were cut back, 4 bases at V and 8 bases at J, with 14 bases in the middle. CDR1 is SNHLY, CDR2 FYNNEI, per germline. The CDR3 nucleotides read TGTGCCAGCAGTGTACGGGATGTACTCGGCTACACCTTC. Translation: CASSVRDVLGYTF.

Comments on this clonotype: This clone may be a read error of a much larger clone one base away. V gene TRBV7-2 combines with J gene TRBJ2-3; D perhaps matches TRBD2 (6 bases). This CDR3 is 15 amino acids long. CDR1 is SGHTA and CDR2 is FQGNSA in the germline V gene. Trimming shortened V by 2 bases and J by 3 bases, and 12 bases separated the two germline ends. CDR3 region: CASSLKSGATDTQYF. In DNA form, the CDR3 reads TGTGCCAGCAGCTTAAAGTCGGGAGCTACAGATACGCAGTATTTT.

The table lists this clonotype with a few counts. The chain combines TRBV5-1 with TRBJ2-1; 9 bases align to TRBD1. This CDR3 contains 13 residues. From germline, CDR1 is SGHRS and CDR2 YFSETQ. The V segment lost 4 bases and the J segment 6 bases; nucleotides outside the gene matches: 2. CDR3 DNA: TGCGCCAGCAGCCCACAGGGGGCCAATGAGCAGTTCTTC. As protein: CASSPQGANEQFF.

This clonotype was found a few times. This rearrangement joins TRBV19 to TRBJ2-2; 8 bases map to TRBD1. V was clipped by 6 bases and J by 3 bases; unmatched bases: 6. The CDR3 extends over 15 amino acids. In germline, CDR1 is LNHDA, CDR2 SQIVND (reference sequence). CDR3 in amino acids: CASRKQGVYTGELFF. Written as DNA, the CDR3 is TGTGCCAGTAGGAAACAGGGGGTATACACCGGGGAGCTGTTTTTT.

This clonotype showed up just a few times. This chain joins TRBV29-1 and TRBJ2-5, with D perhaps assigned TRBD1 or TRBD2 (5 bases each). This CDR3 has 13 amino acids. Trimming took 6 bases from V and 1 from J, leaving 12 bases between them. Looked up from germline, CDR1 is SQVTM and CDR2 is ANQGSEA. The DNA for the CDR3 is TGCAGCGTAAAACCCGGGACCCAAGAGACCCAGTACTTC. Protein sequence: CSVKPGTQETQYF.

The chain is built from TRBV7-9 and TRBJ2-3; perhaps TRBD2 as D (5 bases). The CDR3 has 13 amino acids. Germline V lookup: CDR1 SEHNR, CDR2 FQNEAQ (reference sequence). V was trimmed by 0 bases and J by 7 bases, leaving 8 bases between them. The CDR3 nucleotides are TGTGCCAGCAGCTTAGCTCAGGACTATACGCAGTATTTT. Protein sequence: CASSLAQDYTQYF. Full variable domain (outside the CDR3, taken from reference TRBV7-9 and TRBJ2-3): DTGVSQNPRHKITKRGQNVTFRCDPISEHNRLYWYRQTLGQGPEFLTYFQNEAQLEKSRLLSDRFSAERPKGSFSTLEIQRTEQGDSAMYLCASSLAQDYTQYFGPGTRLTVL.

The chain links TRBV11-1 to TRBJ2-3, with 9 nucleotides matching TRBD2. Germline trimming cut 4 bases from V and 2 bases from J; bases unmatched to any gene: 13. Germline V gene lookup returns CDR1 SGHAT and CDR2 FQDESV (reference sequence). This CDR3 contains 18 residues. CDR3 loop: CASSSRGDSGSSTDTQYF. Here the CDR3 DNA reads TGTGCCAGCAGCTCTCGCGGGGATAGCGGGAGTTCCACAGATACGCAGTATTTT.

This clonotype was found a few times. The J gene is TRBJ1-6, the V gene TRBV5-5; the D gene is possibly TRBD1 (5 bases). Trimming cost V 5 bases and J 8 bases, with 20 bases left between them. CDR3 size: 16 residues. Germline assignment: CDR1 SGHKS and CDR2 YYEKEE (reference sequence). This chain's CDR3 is CASRPKGAGSDSPLHF. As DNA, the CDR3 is TGTGCCAGCAGGCCAAAAGGGGCCGGATCGGATTCACCCCTCCACTTT.

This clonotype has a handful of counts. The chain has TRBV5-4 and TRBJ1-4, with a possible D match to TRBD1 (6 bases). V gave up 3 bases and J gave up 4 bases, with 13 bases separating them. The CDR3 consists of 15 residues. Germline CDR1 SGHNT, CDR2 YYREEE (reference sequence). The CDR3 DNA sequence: TGTGCCAGCAGCTATGACAGGAATGGTAATGAAAAACTGTTTTTT. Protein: CASSYDRNGNEKLFF.

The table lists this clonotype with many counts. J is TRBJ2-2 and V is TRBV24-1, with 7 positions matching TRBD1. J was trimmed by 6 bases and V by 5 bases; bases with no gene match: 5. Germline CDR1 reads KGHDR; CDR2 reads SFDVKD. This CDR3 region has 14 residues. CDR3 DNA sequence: TGTGCCACCAGTGGTCGACAGGGCCCCGGGGAGCTGTTTTTT. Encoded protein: CATSGRQGPGELFF.

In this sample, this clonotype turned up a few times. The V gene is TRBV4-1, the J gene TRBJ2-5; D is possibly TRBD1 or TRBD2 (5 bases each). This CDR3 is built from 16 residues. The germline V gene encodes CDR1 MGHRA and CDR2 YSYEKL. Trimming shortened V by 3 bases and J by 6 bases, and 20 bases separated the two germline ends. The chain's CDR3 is CASSHGDQGERKTQYF. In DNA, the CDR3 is TGCGCCAGCAGCCACGGCGACCAGGGAGAGAGGAAGACCCAGTACTTC.

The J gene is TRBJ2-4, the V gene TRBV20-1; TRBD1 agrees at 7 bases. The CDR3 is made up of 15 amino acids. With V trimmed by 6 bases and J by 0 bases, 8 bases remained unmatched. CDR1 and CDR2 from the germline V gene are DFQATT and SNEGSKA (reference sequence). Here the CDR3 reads CSAQTGTLAKNIQYF. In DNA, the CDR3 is TGCAGTGCCCAGACAGGGACCTTAGCCAAAAACATTCAGTACTTC.

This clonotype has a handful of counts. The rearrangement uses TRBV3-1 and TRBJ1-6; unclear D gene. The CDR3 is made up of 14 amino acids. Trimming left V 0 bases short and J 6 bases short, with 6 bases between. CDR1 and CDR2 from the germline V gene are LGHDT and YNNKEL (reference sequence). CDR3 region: CASSQDRSNSPLHF. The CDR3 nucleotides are TGTGCCAGCAGCCAAGACAGGAGTAATTCACCCCTCCACTTT. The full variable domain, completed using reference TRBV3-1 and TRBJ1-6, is DTAVSQTPKYLVTQMGNDKSIKCEQNLGHDTMYWYKQDSKKFLKIMFSYNNKELIINETVPNRFSPKSPDKAHLNLHINSLELGDSAVYFCASSQDRSNSPLHFGNGTRLTVT.

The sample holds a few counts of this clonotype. CDR3 nucleotides: TGTGCCAGCAGCGTAGGATTTCTAGCGGCCCAAGAGACCCAGTACTTC. Its translation: CASSVGFLAAQETQYF. J is TRBJ2-5 and V is TRBV9, with 7 bases matching TRBD2. This CDR3 is 16 amino acids long. Germline V gene lookup returns CDR1 SGDLS and CDR2 YYNGEE. J gave up 1 base and V 0 bases, and 6 bases lay outside the gene matches.

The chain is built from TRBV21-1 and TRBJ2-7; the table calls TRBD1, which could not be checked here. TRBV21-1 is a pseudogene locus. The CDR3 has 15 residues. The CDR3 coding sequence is TGTGCCAGCAGCAACGGGACAGGGGGCACCTACGAGCAGTACGTC. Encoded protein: CASSNGTGGTYEQYV.

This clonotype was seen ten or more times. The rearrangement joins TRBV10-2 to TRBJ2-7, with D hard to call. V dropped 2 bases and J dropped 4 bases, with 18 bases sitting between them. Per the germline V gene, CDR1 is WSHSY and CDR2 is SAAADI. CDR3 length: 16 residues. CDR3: CASSEPPQANHYEQYF. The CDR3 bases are TGCGCCAGCAGTGAGCCCCCCCAGGCGAACCATTACGAGCAGTACTTC.

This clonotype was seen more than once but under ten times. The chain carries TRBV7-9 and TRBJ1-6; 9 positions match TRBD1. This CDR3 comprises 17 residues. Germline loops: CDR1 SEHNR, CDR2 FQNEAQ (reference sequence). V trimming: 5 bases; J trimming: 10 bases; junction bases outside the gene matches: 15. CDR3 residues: CASSLLTGGGRGSPLHF. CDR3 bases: TGTGCCAGCAGCCTCCTAACAGGGGGCGGCCGAGGATCACCCCTCCACTTT. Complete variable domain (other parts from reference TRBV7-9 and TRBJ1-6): DTGVSQNPRHKITKRGQNVTFRCDPISEHNRLYWYRQTLGQGPEFLTYFQNEAQLEKSRLLSDRFSAERPKGSFSTLEIQRTEQGDSAMYLCASSLLTGGGRGSPLHFGNGTRLTVT.

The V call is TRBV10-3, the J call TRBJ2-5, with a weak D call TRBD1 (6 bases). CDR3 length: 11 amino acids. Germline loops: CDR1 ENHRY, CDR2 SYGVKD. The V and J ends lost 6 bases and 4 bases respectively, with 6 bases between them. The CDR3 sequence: CAIRGAETQYF. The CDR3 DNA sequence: TGTGCCATCAGGGGGGCAGAGACCCAGTACTTC.

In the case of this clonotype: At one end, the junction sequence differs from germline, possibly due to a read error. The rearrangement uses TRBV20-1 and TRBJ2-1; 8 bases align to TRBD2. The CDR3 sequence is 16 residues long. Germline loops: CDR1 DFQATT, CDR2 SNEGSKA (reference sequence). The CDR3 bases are TGCTGTGCCCTGACCACTAGCGGTAGCTCCTACAATGAGCAGTTCTTC. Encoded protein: CCALTTSGSSYNEQFF.